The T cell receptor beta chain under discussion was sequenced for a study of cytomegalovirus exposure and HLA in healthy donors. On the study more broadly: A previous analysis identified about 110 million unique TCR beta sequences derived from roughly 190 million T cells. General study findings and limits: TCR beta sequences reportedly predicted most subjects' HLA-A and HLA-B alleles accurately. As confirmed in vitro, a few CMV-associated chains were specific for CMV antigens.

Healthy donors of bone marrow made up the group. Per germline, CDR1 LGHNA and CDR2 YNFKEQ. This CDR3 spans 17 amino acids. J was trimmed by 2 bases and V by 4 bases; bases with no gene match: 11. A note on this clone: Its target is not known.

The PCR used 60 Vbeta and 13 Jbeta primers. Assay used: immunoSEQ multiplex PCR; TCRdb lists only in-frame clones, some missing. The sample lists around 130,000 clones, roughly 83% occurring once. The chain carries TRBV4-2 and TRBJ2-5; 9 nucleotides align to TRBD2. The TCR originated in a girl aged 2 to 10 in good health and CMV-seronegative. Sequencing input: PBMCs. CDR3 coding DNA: TGTGCCAGCAGCCTATTTTTAGGGACTAGCCGACAAGAGACCCAGTACTTC. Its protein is CASSLFLGTSRQETQYF.